The 8 T cell receptor beta chains below come from one sample, sequenced in a study of blood T cell repertoires in COVID-19 (dated by TCRdb to 2018 to 2021). The library came from the immunoSEQ multiplex PCR assay. Entries here come from immuneACCESS through TCRdb and include only in-frame sequences with V and J called. Some clones fail to appear in such tables; in the studies checked, an unresolved V gene covers under half of the shortfall, and the cause of the remainder is unknown. For this sample there are around 370,000 clones; 87% appear just once. Just under 6.5% of the sample rests with the top ten. Sequenced: peripheral blood. These receptors were taken from a woman aged 45-60 years with COVID-19, enrolled during active disease.

The genes are TRBV3-1 (or the pseudogene TRBV3-2) and TRBJ2-1; tentatively, D is TRBD2 (5 bases). Trimming shortened V by 4 bases and J by 1 base, and 17 bases separated the two germline ends. The CDR3 contains 17 residues. The germline CDR1 and CDR2 sequences are LGHDT and YNNKEL (reference sequence). CDR3 nucleotides: TGTGCCAGCAGCCGCCCGTTAGCGACCCTTTCCTACAATGAGCAGTTCTTC. Its protein is CASSRPLATLSYNEQFF.

The V and J genes are TRBV5-1 and TRBJ2-7; the match to TRBD1 covers 8 bases. The CDR3 consists of 14 residues. The germline CDR1 and CDR2 sequences are SGHRS and YFSETQ. J gave up 3 bases and V 4 bases, and 6 bases lay outside the gene matches. For the CDR3, the DNA is TGCGCCAGCAGCCCAGGACAGGGCTACTACGAGCAGTACTTC. It yields the protein CASSPGQGYYEQYF.

J is TRBJ1-5 and V is TRBV27; no clear D gene. CDR3 length equals 15 residues. From germline, CDR1 is MNHEY and CDR2 SMNVEV (reference sequence). V was clipped by 6 bases and J by 1 base, with 13 bases between them. The CDR3, as DNA: TGTGCCAGCAGGATAGGAGTGGTCAGCAATCAGCCCCAGCATTTT. Protein: CASRIGVVSNQPQHF.

The chain employs TRBV4-1 and TRBJ1-5; D remains unclear. The V end lost 3 bases, the J end lost 3 bases, and 9 bases lay between the germline ends. The CDR3 has 14 residues. Looked up from germline, CDR1 is MGHRA and CDR2 is YSYEKL. This CDR3 reads CASSHLQNNQPQHF. The CDR3 bases are TGCGCCAGCAGCCACCTGCAGAACAATCAGCCCCAGCATTTT.

This clone showed up just once. The rearrangement uses TRBV19 and TRBJ1-5; 8 bases match TRBD1. The CDR3 is made up of 15 amino acids. Germline V CDR1 and CDR2: LNHDA, SQIVND (reference sequence). V lost 8 bases, J lost 2 bases, and 8 bases stayed unmatched. DNA of the CDR3: TGTGCCAGTTCAAGGACAGGGACGCGCAATCAGCCCCAGCATTTT. This gives the protein CASSRTGTRNQPQHF.

The CDR3 nucleotides are TGTGCCACCAGTGATTTGGGCGGTCTCTCCTATAATTCACCCCTCCACTTT. Translated, it gives CATSDLGGLSYNSPLHF. The rearrangement uses TRBV24-1 and TRBJ1-6; D gene unclear. The CDR3 loop spans 17 amino acids. V was pared by 0 bases and J by 0 bases, with 8 bases between. Looked up from germline, CDR1 is KGHDR and CDR2 is SFDVKD.

In nucleotides, the CDR3 is TGTGCCACCTCCGGGAACACCTATAATTCACCCCTCCACTTT. Translated: CATSGNTYNSPLHF. The rearrangement links TRBV19 to TRBJ1-6; D remains ambiguous. This CDR3 contains 14 residues. V lost 10 bases and J lost 2, with 12 bases in between. Germline values: CDR1 LNHDA, CDR2 SQIVND (reference sequence).

This sequence joins TRBV10-3 and TRBJ1-2, with TRBD1 matching 8 bases. The CDR3 sequence is 16 residues long. Germline loops: CDR1 ENHRY, CDR2 SYGVKD. The J segment lost 8 bases and the V segment lost 4 bases, leaving 15 bases of the junction unmatched. In nucleotides, the CDR3 is TGTGCCATCAGTGGGTCGGAACAGGGGGAGGAAGGCGGCTACACCTTC. Its protein is CAISGSEQGEEGGYTF.